These T cell receptor beta chains were read from a single sample in a study of vaccination and CD4 T cells after COVID-19. Their antigens remain unidentified. MiXCR, run by TCRdb on the PCR reads, gives a single entry per CDR3 protein. The repertoire includes under 30,000 distinct CDR3 sequences, around 67% of them detected once, and about 20% sits in the top ten. The input for sequencing was CD4+ T cells from blood, cultured in vitro, taken after SARS-CoV-2 vaccination. These receptors were taken from a human donor who received a COVID-19 vaccine. The CDR3 runs from the conserved cysteine through the conserved F or W. The D gene is left open where the match is weak. Not all rows give a size; the values are once, few, many and, for expanded clones, a class.

CDR3 protein | CDR3 DNA | clone size | D gene | J gene | V gene
CATSRGGTGKYGYTF | TGTGCCACCAGCAGAGGCGGGACAGGGAAATATGGCTACACCTTC | - | TRBD1 | TRBJ1-2 | TRBV15
CSALATTEQFF | TGCAGTGCGCTGGCGACTACCGAGCAGTTCTTC | - | - | TRBJ2-1 | TRBV20-1
CSAAKNTGNTEAFF | TGCAGTGCTGCCAAGAACACAGGGAACACTGAAGCTTTCTTT | - | - | TRBJ1-1 | TRBV20-1
CASSSPSGPTGELFF | TGTGCCAGCAGTTCCCCTAGCGGCCCCACCGGGGAGCTGTTTTTT | - | TRBD2 | TRBJ2-2 | TRBV6-5
CASSPPTGEVSYEQYF | TGTGCCAGCAGCCCCCCGACAGGGGAAGTGTCCTACGAGCAGTACTTC | - | TRBD1 | TRBJ2-7 | TRBV7-6
CASSRGGGDQPQHF | TGTGCCAGCAGCCGGGGCGGGGGTGATCAGCCCCAGCATTTT | - | - | TRBJ1-5 | TRBV27
CASGLVRQGAIYGYTF | TGTGCTAGTGGTTTGGTACGCCAGGGGGCGATCTATGGCTACACCTTC | - | TRBD1 | TRBJ1-2 | TRBV12-5
CSARLAGELFF | TGCAGTGCTAGGTTGGCCGGGGAGCTGTTTTTT | - | - | TRBJ2-2 | TRBV20-1
CASSFRDRVSGELFF | TGCGCCAGCAGCTTCAGGGACAGGGTGTCCGGGGAGCTGTTTTTT | few | TRBD1 | TRBJ2-2 | TRBV5-1
CASNARRRRNQPQHF | TGCGCCAGCAACGCGCGCAGGAGGCGGAATCAGCCCCAGCATTTT | - | - | TRBJ1-5 | TRBV5-1
CASRRQGNQPQHF | TGTGCCAGCAGAAGACAGGGAAATCAGCCCCAGCATTTT | - | TRBD1 | TRBJ1-5 | TRBV6-1
CATDTGGNTEAFF | TGTGCCACTGATACGGGGGGGAACACTGAAGCTTTCTTT | - | - | TRBJ1-1 | TRBV2
CASRSGTGGGYTF | TGTGCCAGCAGGTCCGGGACAGGGGGCGGCTACACCTTC | few | TRBD1 | TRBJ1-2 | TRBV6-1
CSADPGQAYEGYGYTF | TGCAGCGCTGATCCGGGACAGGCCTACGAAGGGTATGGCTACACCTTC | - | TRBD1 | TRBJ1-2 | TRBV29-1
CASPGGTPSYEQYF | TGCGCCAGCCCTGGGGGGACTCCTTCCTACGAGCAGTACTTC | - | - | TRBJ2-7 | TRBV10-1
CSAIAHGTSGGASYNEQFF | TGCAGTGCTATCGCCCATGGGACTAGCGGGGGGGCCTCCTACAATGAGCAGTTCTTC | - | TRBD2 | TRBJ2-1 | TRBV20-1
CAWSVRAGEWETQYF | TGTGCCTGGAGTGTACGAGCGGGGGAGTGGGAGACCCAGTACTTC | - | TRBD2 | TRBJ2-5 | TRBV30
CASSFFRTVTGGYEQYF | TGTGCCAGCAGCTTTTTCCGGACAGTCACAGGGGGCTACGAGCAGTACTTC | - | TRBD1 | TRBJ2-7 | TRBV5-4
CASSIGSLTEQYF | TGTGCCAGTAGTATAGGTTCCCTTACCGAGCAGTACTTC | - | - | TRBJ2-7 | TRBV19
CASSRGGQGVYGYTF | TGTGCCAGCAGCCGGGGGGGACAGGGGGTCTATGGCTACACCTTC | - | TRBD1 | TRBJ1-2 | TRBV6-1
CAIGRGAGSNTEAFF | TGTGCCATCGGTCGGGGGGCAGGGTCGAACACTGAAGCTTTCTTT | - | - | TRBJ1-1 | TRBV10-3
CASSRLAGGRTDTQYF | TGTGCCAGCAGCCGACTAGCGGGGGGACGCACAGATACGCAGTATTTT | - | TRBD2 | TRBJ2-3 | TRBV5-6
CSARGPGLAGITDTQYF | TGCAGTGCTAGGGGGCCGGGACTAGCGGGGATCACAGATACGCAGTATTTT | few | TRBD2 | TRBJ2-3 | TRBV20-1
CAISVGSNSPLHF | TGTGCCATCAGTGTAGGCAGCAATTCACCCCTCCACTTT | - | - | TRBJ1-6 | TRBV10-3
CASSASRTSIVDTIYF | TGTGCCAGCAGTGCCTCCCGGACTTCTATCGTTGACACCATATATTTT | - | - | TRBJ1-3 | TRBV6-1
CAWDSGTGGYEQYF | TGTGCCTGGGACTCCGGGACAGGGGGGTACGAGCAGTACTTC | - | TRBD1 | TRBJ2-7 | TRBV30
CSVPGGSTDTQYF | TGCAGTGTCCCGGGGGGAAGCACAGATACGCAGTATTTT | - | TRBD2 | TRBJ2-3 | TRBV20-1
CAWSVRGHHNSPLHF | TGTGCCTGGAGTGTAAGGGGACACCATAATTCACCCCTCCACTTT | - | - | TRBJ1-6 | TRBV30
CASEQRAGLGYGYTF | TGTGCCTCAGAGCAACGAGCCGGTTTGGGCTATGGCTACACCTTC | medium-sized | - | TRBJ1-2 | TRBV30
CSVVLLYGYTF | TGCAGCGTTGTCTTACTCTATGGCTACACCTTC | - | - | TRBJ1-2 | TRBV29-1
CSARVSGPRTDTQYF | TGCAGTGCTAGAGTTAGCGGGCCCCGCACAGATACGCAGTATTTT | - | TRBD2 | TRBJ2-3 | TRBV20-1
CATSDSPPGNYGYTF | TGTGCCACCAGTGATTCCCCCCCCGGGAACTATGGCTACACCTTC | - | - | TRBJ1-2 | TRBV24-1
CASSLNGQETQYF | TGTGCCAGCAGTTTAAACGGCCAAGAGACCCAGTACTTC | once | - | TRBJ2-5 | TRBV12-3/TRBV12-4
CASSLAGQGASQPQHF | TGTGCCAGCAGCTTAGCGGGACAGGGGGCAAGTCAGCCCCAGCATTTT | - | TRBD1 | TRBJ1-5 | TRBV7-8
CASRGGQSNSPLHF | TGTGCCAGCAGGGGGGGACAGTCTAATTCACCCCTCCACTTT | - | TRBD1 | TRBJ1-6 | TRBV9
CASSHGGQVQETQYF | TGTGCCAGCAGCCACGGGGGACAGGTCCAAGAGACCCAGTACTTC | - | TRBD1 | TRBJ2-5 | TRBV4-2
CASSKVASTDTQYF | TGTGCCAGCAGCAAAGTGGCTAGCACAGATACGCAGTATTTT | - | - | TRBJ2-3 | TRBV21-1
CASSPDRDNEKLFF | TGTGCCAGCAGTCCCGACAGGGATAATGAAAAACTGTTTTTT | - | TRBD1 | TRBJ1-4 | TRBV2
CASRPRTGNQPQHF | TGTGCCAGCAGACCCAGGACAGGGAATCAGCCCCAGCATTTT | - | TRBD1 | TRBJ1-5 | TRBV2
CASSLVRGLETGELFF | TGTGCCAGCAGCTTGGTCCGGGGGTTGGAGACCGGGGAGCTGTTTTTT | - | - | TRBJ2-2 | TRBV5-4
CASSYRLQSYEQYF | TGTGCCAGCAGTTACCGTTTACAGTCCTACGAGCAGTACTTC | - | - | TRBJ2-7 | TRBV6-5
CASSQDTRGGKTQYF | TGTGCCAGCAGCCAAGATACCCGAGGGGGAAAGACCCAGTACTTC | - | - | TRBJ2-5 | TRBV3-1
CAITPGFGAPNTEAFF | TGTGCCATCACCCCGGGGTTCGGGGCACCGAACACTGAAGCTTTCTTT | - | - | TRBJ1-1 | TRBV10-3
CATSDLDRGDSPLHF | TGTGCCACCAGTGACCTTGACAGGGGGGATTCACCCCTCCACTTT | - | TRBD1 | TRBJ1-6 | TRBV24-1
CASSLRRGHTDTQYF | TGTGCCAGCAGCTTACGTCGGGGGCACACAGATACGCAGTATTTT | - | - | TRBJ2-3 | TRBV11-3
CASRLTGGTSPLHF | TGTGCCAGCAGACTGACGGGGGGGACTTCACCCCTCCACTTT | once | - | TRBJ1-6 | TRBV5-4
CSAQMSGGASEQYF | TGCAGTGCCCAGATGAGCGGGGGGGCCAGCGAGCAGTACTTC | - | TRBD2 | TRBJ2-7 | TRBV20-1
CASSRGTGMGLDTEAFF | TGTGCCAGCAGTCGCGGGACAGGGATGGGGTTGGACACTGAAGCTTTCTTT | - | TRBD1 | TRBJ1-1 | TRBV11-1
CASRGDWVGGWTGNQPQHF | TGTGCCAGCAGGGGGGATTGGGTAGGGGGCTGGACGGGCAATCAGCCCCAGCATTTT | - | TRBD1 | TRBJ1-5 | TRBV6-1
CASSQGQGIPDSPLHF | TGTGCCAGCAGCCAAGGACAGGGGATCCCAGATTCACCCCTCCACTTT | - | TRBD1 | TRBJ1-6 | TRBV4-2
CSAPSVLAGGYEQYF | TGCAGTGCTCCGTCAGTGCTAGCGGGGGGCTACGAGCAGTACTTC | - | TRBD2 | TRBJ2-7 | TRBV20-1
CASSESPGSYEQYF | TGTGCCAGCAGTGAATCCCCAGGCTCCTACGAGCAGTACTTC | - | - | TRBJ2-7 | TRBV6-1
CSARAPTGKFYGYTF | TGCAGTGCTAGAGCCCCGACAGGGAAATTCTATGGCTACACCTTC | - | TRBD1 | TRBJ1-2 | TRBV20-1
CASSLGGGGSDTQYF | TGTGCCAGCAGTTTGGGCGGGGGGGGTTCAGATACGCAGTATTTT | - | TRBD2 | TRBJ2-3 | TRBV27